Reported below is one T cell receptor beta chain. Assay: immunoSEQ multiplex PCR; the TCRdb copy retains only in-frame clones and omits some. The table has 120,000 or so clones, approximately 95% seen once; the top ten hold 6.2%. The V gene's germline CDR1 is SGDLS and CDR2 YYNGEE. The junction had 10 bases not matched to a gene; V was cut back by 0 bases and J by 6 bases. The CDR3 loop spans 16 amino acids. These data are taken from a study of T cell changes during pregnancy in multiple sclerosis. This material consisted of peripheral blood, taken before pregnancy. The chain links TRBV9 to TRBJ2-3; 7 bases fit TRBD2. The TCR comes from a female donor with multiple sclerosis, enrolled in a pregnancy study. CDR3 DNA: TGTGCCAGCAGCGTAGACATAGGGAGGGCCGGGGATACGCAGTATTTT. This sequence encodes CASSVDIGRAGDTQYF.